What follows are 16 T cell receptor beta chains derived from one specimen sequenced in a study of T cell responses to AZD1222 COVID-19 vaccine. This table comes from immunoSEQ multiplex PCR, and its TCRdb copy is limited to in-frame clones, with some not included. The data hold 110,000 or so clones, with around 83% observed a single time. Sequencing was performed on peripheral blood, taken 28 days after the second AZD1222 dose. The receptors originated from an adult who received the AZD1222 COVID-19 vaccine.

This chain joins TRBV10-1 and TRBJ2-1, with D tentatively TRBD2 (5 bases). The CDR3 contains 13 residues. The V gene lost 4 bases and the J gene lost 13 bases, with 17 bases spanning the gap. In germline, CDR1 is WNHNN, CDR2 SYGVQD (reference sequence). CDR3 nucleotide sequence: TGCGCCAGCAGTGCAGTTGAGGGTTCCGAACAGTTCTTC. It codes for CASSAVEGSEQFF.

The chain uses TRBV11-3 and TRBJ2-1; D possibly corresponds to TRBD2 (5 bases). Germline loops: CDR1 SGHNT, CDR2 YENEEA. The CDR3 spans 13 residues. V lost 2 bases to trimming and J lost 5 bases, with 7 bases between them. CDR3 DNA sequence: TGTGCCAGCAGCTTACCACTAGACAATGAGCAGTTCTTC. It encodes CASSLPLDNEQFF.

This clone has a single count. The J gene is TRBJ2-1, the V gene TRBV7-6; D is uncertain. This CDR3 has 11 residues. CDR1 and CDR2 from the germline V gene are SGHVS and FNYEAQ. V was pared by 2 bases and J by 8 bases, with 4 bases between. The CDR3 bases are TGTGCCAGCAGCTTAAAGCATGAGCAGTTCTTC. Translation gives CASSLKHEQFF.

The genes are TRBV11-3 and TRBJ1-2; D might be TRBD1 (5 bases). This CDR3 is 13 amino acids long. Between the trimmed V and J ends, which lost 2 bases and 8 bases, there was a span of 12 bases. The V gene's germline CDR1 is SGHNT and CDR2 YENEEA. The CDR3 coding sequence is TGTGCCAGCAGCTTATCCGGGACTTTCGGCTACACCTTC. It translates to CASSLSGTFGYTF.

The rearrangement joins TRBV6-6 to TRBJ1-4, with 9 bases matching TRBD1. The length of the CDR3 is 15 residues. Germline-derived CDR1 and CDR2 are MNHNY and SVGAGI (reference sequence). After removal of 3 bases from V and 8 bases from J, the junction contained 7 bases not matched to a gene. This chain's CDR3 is CASSYSDRGKEKLFF. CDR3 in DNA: TGTGCCAGCAGTTATTCGGACAGGGGAAAGGAAAAACTGTTTTTT.

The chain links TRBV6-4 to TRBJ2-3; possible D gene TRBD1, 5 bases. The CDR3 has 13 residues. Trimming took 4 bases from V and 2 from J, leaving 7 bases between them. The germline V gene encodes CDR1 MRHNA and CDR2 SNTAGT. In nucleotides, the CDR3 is TGTGCCAGCAGTGCAGGGCCCACAGATACGCAGTATTTT. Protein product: CASSAGPTDTQYF.

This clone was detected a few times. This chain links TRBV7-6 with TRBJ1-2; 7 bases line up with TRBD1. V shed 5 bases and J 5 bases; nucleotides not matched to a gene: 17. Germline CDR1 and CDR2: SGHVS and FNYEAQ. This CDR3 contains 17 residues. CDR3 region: CASSPAPGGSPPYGYTF. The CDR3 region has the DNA TGTGCCAGCAGCCCGGCGCCAGGGGGTAGTCCCCCGTATGGCTACACCTTC. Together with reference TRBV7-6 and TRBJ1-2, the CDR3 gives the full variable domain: GAGVSQSPRYKVTKRGQDVALRCDPISGHVSLYWYRQALGQGPEFLTYFNYEAQQDKSGLPNDRFSAERPEGSISTLTIQRTEQRDSAMYRCASSPAPGGSPPYGYTFGSGTRLTVV.

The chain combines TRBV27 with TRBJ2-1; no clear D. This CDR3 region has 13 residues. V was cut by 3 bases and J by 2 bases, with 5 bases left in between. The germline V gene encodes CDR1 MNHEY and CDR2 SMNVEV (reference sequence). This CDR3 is CASSLDPYNEQFF. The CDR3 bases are TGTGCCAGCAGTTTGGATCCCTACAATGAGCAGTTCTTC.

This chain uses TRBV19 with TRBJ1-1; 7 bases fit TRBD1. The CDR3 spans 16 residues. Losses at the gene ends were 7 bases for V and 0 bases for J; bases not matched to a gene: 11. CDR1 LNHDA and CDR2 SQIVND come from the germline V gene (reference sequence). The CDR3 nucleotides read TGTGCCAGTAAGCGGTTAGGGACAGACATGAACACTGAAGCTTTCTTT. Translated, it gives CASKRLGTDMNTEAFF.

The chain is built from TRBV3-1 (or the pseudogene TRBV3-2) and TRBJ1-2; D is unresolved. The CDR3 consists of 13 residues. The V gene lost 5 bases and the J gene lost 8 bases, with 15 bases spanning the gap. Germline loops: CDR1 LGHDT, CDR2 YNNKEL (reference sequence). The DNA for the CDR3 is TGTGCCAGCAGCGACGGAAGAGCGCAGGGCTACACCTTC. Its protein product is CASSDGRAQGYTF.

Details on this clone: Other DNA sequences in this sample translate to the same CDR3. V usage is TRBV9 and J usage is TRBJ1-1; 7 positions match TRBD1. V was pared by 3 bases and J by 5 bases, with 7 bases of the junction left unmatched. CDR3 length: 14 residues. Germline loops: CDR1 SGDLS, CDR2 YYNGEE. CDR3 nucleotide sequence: TGTGCCAGCAGCGCAATGACAGGGCGGACTGAAGCTTTCTTT. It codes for CASSAMTGRTEAFF.

The CDR3 here is CASSLITGAETQYF. CDR3 coding DNA: TGTGCCAGCAGTTTAATAACAGGGGCCGAGACCCAGTACTTC. The chain combines TRBV6-6 with TRBJ2-5; 7 positions match TRBD1. The CDR3 spans 14 residues. From germline, CDR1 is MNHNY and CDR2 SVGAGI (reference sequence). The ends lost 4 bases at V and 5 bases at J; junction bases unmatched: 7.

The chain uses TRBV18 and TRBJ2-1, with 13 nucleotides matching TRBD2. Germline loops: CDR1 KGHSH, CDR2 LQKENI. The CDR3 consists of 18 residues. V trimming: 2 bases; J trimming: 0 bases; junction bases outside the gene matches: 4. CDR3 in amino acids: CASSPGTSGASSYNEQFF. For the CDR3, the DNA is TGTGCCAGCTCACCAGGGACTAGCGGGGCGAGCTCCTACAATGAGCAGTTCTTC.

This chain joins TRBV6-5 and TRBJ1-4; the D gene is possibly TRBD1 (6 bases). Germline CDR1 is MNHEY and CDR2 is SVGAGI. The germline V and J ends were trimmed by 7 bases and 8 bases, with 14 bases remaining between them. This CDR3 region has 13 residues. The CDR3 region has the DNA TGTGCCAGCAAGAGGGACATGGGGGAAAAACTGTTTTTT. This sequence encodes CASKRDMGEKLFF.

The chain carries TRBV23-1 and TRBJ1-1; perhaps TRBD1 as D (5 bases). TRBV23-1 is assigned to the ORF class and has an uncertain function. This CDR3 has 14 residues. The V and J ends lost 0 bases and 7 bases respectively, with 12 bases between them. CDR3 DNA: TGCGCCAGCAGTCAATCAGCCGGGGGGGTTGAAGCTTTCTTT. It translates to CASSQSAGGVEAFF.

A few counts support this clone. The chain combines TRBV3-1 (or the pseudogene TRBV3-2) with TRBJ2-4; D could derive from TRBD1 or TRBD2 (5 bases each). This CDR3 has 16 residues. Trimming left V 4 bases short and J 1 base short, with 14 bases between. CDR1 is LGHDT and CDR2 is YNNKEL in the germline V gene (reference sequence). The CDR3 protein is CASSLGPGVAKNIQYF. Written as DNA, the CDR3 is TGTGCCAGCAGCCTGGGACCCGGGGTTGCCAAAAACATTCAGTACTTC.